The 26 T cell receptor beta chains in this list originate from one sample, sequenced in a study of blood T cells in healthy people across ages. Next came a second PCR, run for roughly 6 to 11 cycles, which used a sample-barcoded 5' primer along with a J-beta primer mix. One entry per CDR3 protein results from TCRdb running MiXCR on the 5' RACE reads. Altogether 800,000 to 950,000 distinct CDR3 sequences are present, about 28% being singletons, with the ten largest covering about a tenth. This sample also appeared in a second study, on T cells of mothers and their children.

Sequencing was performed on blood. All receptors derive from a woman aged 40-49 years in good health.

In its sample, this clonotype was seen many times. The chain has TRBV6-5 and TRBJ1-1; 7 bases fit TRBD1. The CDR3 sequence is 13 residues long. Germline lookup yields CDR1 MNHEY and CDR2 SVGAGI. Unmatched junction bases numbered 10, after V lost 7 bases and J lost 8 bases. The DNA for the CDR3 is TGTGCCAGCATTCCCTTGGGGACAGAAGAAGCTTTCTTT. Its protein product is CASIPLGTEEAFF.

This clonotype was counted between two and nine times. The chain combines TRBV10-3 with TRBJ1-1, with 7 bases that match TRBD1. With 6 bases clipped from V and 4 bases from J, the junction kept 5 bases outside the gene matches. Germline CDR1 is ENHRY and CDR2 is SYGVKD. The CDR3 sequence is 13 residues long. The CDR3 protein is CAIRTGLITEAFF. The CDR3 coding sequence is TGTGCCATCAGGACAGGGCTAATCACTGAAGCTTTCTTT.

The chain couples TRBV7-9 to TRBJ2-3, with D uncertain. The CDR3 is 15 residues long. Germline V gene lookup returns CDR1 SEHNR and CDR2 FQNEAQ (reference sequence). V was pared by 4 bases and J by 0 bases, with 11 bases between. As DNA, the CDR3 is TGTGCCAGCAGCTCTTACACGTCTAGCACAGATACGCAGTATTTT. This encodes CASSSYTSSTDTQYF.

This clonotype was picked up many times. The chain carries TRBV29-1 and TRBJ2-1; D possibly corresponds to TRBD1 (5 bases). V lost 3 bases and J lost 7, with 13 bases in between. The CDR3 sequence is 13 residues long. CDR1 and CDR2 (germline): SQVTM, ANQGSEA. CDR3 bases: TGCAGCGTTGAGGGCAGGGTAGGAAATGAGCAGTTCTTC. The encoded protein is CSVEGRVGNEQFF.

This chain joins TRBV14 and TRBJ2-1; tentative D call: TRBD2 (5 bases). The CDR3 covers 19 residues. V was pared by 0 bases and J by 0 bases, with 18 bases between. Per germline, CDR1 SGHDN and CDR2 FVKESK. CDR3 residues: CASSQDQVRGLSSYNEQFF. The CDR3 DNA follows: TGTGCCAGCAGCCAAGACCAGGTGAGAGGGCTGAGCTCCTACAATGAGCAGTTCTTC.

This clonotype was detected only a few times. V gene TRBV6-1 combines with J gene TRBJ1-2; D gene uncertain. The V gene lost 6 bases and the J gene lost 3 bases, with 14 bases spanning the gap. This CDR3 is built from 14 residues. The germline CDR1 and CDR2 sequences are MNHNS and SASEGT. CDR3 DNA sequence: TGTGCCAGCAGCGCGGCGTGGGGTGACTATGGCTACACCTTC. Translated: CASSAAWGDYGYTF.

The chain has TRBV12-3 or TRBV12-4 and TRBJ2-2; weak D call: TRBD1 (6 bases). Trimming stripped 6 bases from V and 4 bases from J, with 12 bases between. The CDR3 length is 14 residues. The DNA for the CDR3 is TGTGCCAGCAGGGCAGGGGCAAGCACCGGGGAGCTGTTTTTT. Amino acids: CASRAGASTGELFF.

The chain carries TRBV7-2 and TRBJ2-5; 7 bases fit TRBD2. The germline gives CDR1 SGHTA, CDR2 FQGNSA. V was pared by 5 bases and J by 11 bases, with 8 bases of the junction left unmatched. CDR3 length: 12 residues. The CDR3 DNA follows: TGTACCAGCAGCGGGGGGGGTGTGGAGCAGTACTTC. As protein: CTSSGGGVEQYF.

This clonotype was observed at least ten times. V usage is TRBV7-2 and J usage is TRBJ2-5; TRBD2 matches at 16 bases. CDR1 is SGHTA and CDR2 is FQGNSA in the germline V gene. The CDR3 has 19 amino acids. V lost 4 bases to trimming and J lost 0 bases; unmatched junction nucleotides: 8. CDR3 amino acids: CASSSERGLAGGYQETQYF. The CDR3 coding sequence is TGTGCCAGCAGCTCCGAGCGGGGACTAGCGGGGGGGTACCAAGAGACCCAGTACTTC.

Details on this clonotype: Germline and junction disagree at one end, which may indicate a read error. V gene TRBV28 combines with J gene TRBJ2-6, with D tentatively TRBD2 (7 bases). The length of the CDR3 is 16 residues. Germline CDR1 MDHEN, CDR2 SYDVKM. The CDR3 bases are TGTGCCAGCAGCCCCCCCGGGGGGCCCGGGGCCAATGTCCTGACTTTC. This gives the protein CASSPPGGPGANVLTF.

This chain joins TRBV20-1 and TRBJ2-5, with TRBD2 identical over 10 bases. Germline-derived CDR1 and CDR2 are DFQATT and SNEGSKA (reference sequence). The CDR3 runs 17 residues. Unmatched junction bases numbered 18, after V lost 4 bases and J lost 7 bases. For the CDR3, the DNA is TGCAGTGCTAACCCCTTTCGGGCTAGCGGGGGTTCGGGGACCCAGTACTTC. This translates into CSANPFRASGGSGTQYF.

This clonotype was recorded once. The chain joins TRBV12-3 or TRBV12-4 to TRBJ1-2, with a tentative D call TRBD1 (5 bases). V was cut by 11 bases and J by 7 bases, with 23 bases left in between. The CDR3 runs to 14 residues. The chain's CDR3 is CACSSFREVGGYTF. The DNA for the CDR3 is TGTGCCTGCTCATCCTTCAGGGAGGTCGGTGGCTACACCTTC.

This clonotype was recorded many times. This sequence joins TRBV12-3 or TRBV12-4 and TRBJ2-6; D not resolved. V lost 5 bases to trimming and J lost 3 bases, with 14 bases between them. The CDR3 sequence is 16 residues long. This CDR3 reads CASSPDLGLGANVLTF. The DNA for the CDR3 is TGTGCCAGCAGTCCTGACTTAGGGCTTGGGGCCAACGTCCTGACTTTC.

In nucleotides, the CDR3 is TGTGCCAGCTCACCTTCAGCGGGGGCCCTCCACGAGCAGTACTTC. Translating gives CASSPSAGALHEQYF. The chain links TRBV18 to TRBJ2-5, with 8 bases aligning to TRBD2. The J call may be mistaken, given a closer DNA end match to TRBJ2-7. Germline CDR1 reads KGHSH; CDR2 reads LQKENI. The CDR3 is 15 amino acids.

About this clonotype itself: Being one base from a much bigger clone, this may be a read error. This chain links TRBV20-1 with TRBJ2-1, with D maybe TRBD1 (6 bases). This CDR3 spans 12 amino acids. The V gene lost 5 bases and the J gene lost 13 bases, with 18 bases spanning the gap. Per germline, CDR1 DFQATT and CDR2 SNEGSKA (reference sequence). In DNA, the CDR3 is TGCAGTGCTCCTGACAGGAAAGAGACCCAGTTCTTC. Protein: CSAPDRKETQFF.

Of note for this clonotype: Given a much more abundant clone one base away, this may be a read error. V and J are TRBV20-1 and TRBJ1-2; D is undetermined. Germline V gene data show CDR1 as DFQATT and CDR2 as SNEGSKA (reference sequence). CDR3 length: 11 residues. The CDR3 sequence is CNARAGGGYTF. In DNA form, the CDR3 reads TGCAATGCTAGAGCCGGTGGAGGCTACACCTTC.

The J gene is TRBJ2-3, the V gene TRBV29-1; TRBD2 matches at 8 bases. V shed 3 bases and J 2 bases; nucleotides not matched to a gene: 16. The germline gives CDR1 SQVTM, CDR2 ANQGSEA. The length of the CDR3 is 18 residues. Here the CDR3 reads CSVDRVGAGARHTDTQYF. Here the CDR3 DNA reads TGCAGCGTTGATAGAGTAGGAGCGGGGGCCAGGCACACAGATACGCAGTATTTT.

Notes on this clonotype: Because the CDR3's place on the DNA is in doubt, the DNA is left out and the CDR3 is given as listed by TCRdb. The J gene is TRBJ1-6, the V gene TRBV5-1. The CDR3 sequence runs 13 residues, both termini included. Germline CDR1 and CDR2: SGHRS and YFSETQ. CDR3 loop: CASSWAAGSPPHF.

Comment on this clonotype: A much more abundant neighbour one base away suggests this may be a read error. This chain links TRBV30 with TRBJ2-5; the D gene is possibly TRBD1 (6 bases). The CDR3 runs 16 residues. Germline V CDR1 and CDR2: GTSNPN, SVGIG (reference sequence). CDR3 sequence (DNA): TGTACCTGGAGACAACCCAGGGGATTTTACCAAGAGACCCAGTACTTC. Its translation is CTWRQPRGFYQETQYF.

The chain recombines TRBV3-1 with TRBJ1-5; D gene uncertain. Germline CDR1 is LGHDT and CDR2 is YNNKEL (reference sequence). Trimming removed 1 base at V and 2 bases at J, with 12 bases between. The CDR3 has 16 residues. This chain's CDR3 is CASSQVWVDRNQPQHF. The CDR3 region has the DNA TGTGCCAGCAGCCAAGTTTGGGTGGACCGCAATCAGCCCCAGCATTTT. Together with reference TRBV3-1 and TRBJ1-5, the CDR3 gives the full variable domain: DTAVSQTPKYLVTQMGNDKSIKCEQNLGHDTMYWYKQDSKKFLKIMFSYNNKELIINETVPNRFSPKSPDKAHLNLHINSLELGDSAVYFCASSQVWVDRNQPQHFGDGTRLSIL.

This clonotype showed up just a few times. V and J are TRBV9 and TRBJ1-6; tentatively, D is TRBD1 (5 bases). Germline CDR1 SGDLS, CDR2 YYNGEE. The CDR3 covers 14 residues. The V gene lost 0 bases and the J gene lost 8 bases, with 9 bases spanning the gap. CDR3 protein: CASSVALGDSPLHF. DNA for the CDR3: TGTGCCAGCAGCGTAGCTCTGGGGGATTCACCCCTCCACTTT.

This clonotype was recorded at least ten times. This rearrangement joins TRBV5-1 to TRBJ2-7, with D hard to call. The germline CDR1 and CDR2 sequences are SGHRS and YFSETQ. The CDR3 spans 13 residues. V was trimmed by 4 bases and J by 0 bases, leaving 8 bases between them. CDR3 loop: CASSESPSYEQYF. CDR3 sequence (DNA): TGCGCCAGCAGCGAATCTCCCTCCTACGAGCAGTACTTC.

Notes on this clonotype: A junction end diverges from the germline sequence, so it may reflect a read error. The chain joins TRBV7-2 to TRBJ1-4; D remains ambiguous. The CDR3 is 16 residues long. The germline gives CDR1 SGHTA, CDR2 FQGNSA. Here the CDR3 reads CASGLMPGLSNEKLFF. The CDR3 DNA reads as TGTGCCAGCGGCTTAATGCCAGGCCTATCCAATGAAAAACTGTTTTTT.

The V gene is TRBV28, the J gene TRBJ2-3, with 8 bases fitting TRBD2. The CDR3 contains 15 residues. V lost 5 bases and J lost 4; bases outside the gene matches: 8. The germline V gene has CDR1 MDHEN and CDR2 SYDVKM. The CDR3 DNA follows: TGTGCCAGCAGTCCGGGGGGGGCAACCTCAGATACGCAGTATTTT. The encoded protein is CASSPGGATSDTQYF.

The chain joins TRBV24-1 to TRBJ2-1; 11 nucleotides match TRBD2. Losses at the gene ends were 3 bases for V and 4 bases for J; bases not matched to a gene: 4. Per the germline V gene, CDR1 is KGHDR and CDR2 is SFDVKD. The CDR3 length is 16 residues. Here the CDR3 DNA reads TGTGCCACCAGTGATCTAGCGGGGGGCGGGTACAATGAGCAGTTCTTC. Translated, it gives CATSDLAGGGYNEQFF.

A word on this clonotype: Just one base apart from a much larger clone, this may be a read error. The chain employs TRBV27 and TRBJ2-4, with 7 bases identical to TRBD1. The J call is doubtful: the DNA matches TRBJ2-7 better. CDR3 length: 14 residues. The germline V gene encodes CDR1 MNHEY and CDR2 SMNVEV (reference sequence). The CDR3 reads CAGSLSGQRYEQYF. In DNA, the CDR3 is TGTGCCGGCAGTTTATCGGGACAGAGATACGAGCAGTACTTC.